Each of the 13 T cell receptor beta chains below was sequenced from the same sample in a study of blood T cell repertoires in COVID-19. Repertoires were generated with immunoSEQ multiplex PCR, while TCRdb's copy carries only in-frame clones and drops some. In the table there are approximately 230,000 clones, 85% to 95% of which are singletons. Source material: PBMCs or T cells enriched from blood (not recorded which). These receptors all come from a woman aged 18-29 years who had recovered from COVID-19.

V and J are TRBV18 and TRBJ2-2; TRBD2 matches at 16 bases. This CDR3 comprises 18 residues. With V trimmed by 3 bases and J by 1 base, 2 bases remained unmatched. CDR1 and CDR2 from the germline V gene are KGHSH and LQKENI. CDR3 protein: CASSPGLAGGLNTGELFF. CDR3 sequence (DNA): TGTGCCAGCTCACCGGGACTAGCGGGAGGGCTGAACACCGGGGAGCTGTTTTTT.

This clone showed up just once. Other DNA sequences from this sample encode an identical CDR3 as well. The chain recombines TRBV10-2 with TRBJ1-1; TRBD1 matches 7 bases. Germline V lookup: CDR1 WSHSY, CDR2 SAAADI. V was pared by 6 bases and J by 1 base, with 5 bases of the junction left unmatched. The CDR3 runs 14 residues. CDR3 in amino acids: CASRAGTANTEAFF. CDR3 bases: TGCGCCAGCAGGGCCGGGACAGCGAACACTGAAGCTTTCTTT.

Of note for this clone: The same CDR3 arises from other DNA sequences in this sample as well. The gene calls are TRBV6-5 and TRBJ1-5; D possibly corresponds to TRBD1 (6 bases). In germline, CDR1 is MNHEY, CDR2 SVGAGI. The V and J ends lost 6 bases and 6 bases respectively, with 9 bases between them. This CDR3 has 12 amino acids. The CDR3 DNA reads as TGTGCCAGCAGCCGAGGGGGTCAGCCCCAGCATTTT. It encodes CASSRGGQPQHF.

The DNA for the CDR3 is TGTGCCAGCAGCGTAGGTATAGGGACAGGGAACACTGAAGCTTTCTTT. This sequence encodes CASSVGIGTGNTEAFF. The V gene is TRBV9, the J gene TRBJ1-1; 8 nucleotides match TRBD1. Germline V gene data show CDR1 as SGDLS and CDR2 as YYNGEE. The CDR3 length is 16 residues. The V gene end was trimmed by 0 bases and the J gene end by 1 base; junction bases not matched to a gene: 5.

The chain uses TRBV4-1 and TRBJ1-6, with 9 bases identical to TRBD1. CDR3 length: 19 residues. V gave up 1 base and J gave up 0 bases; unmatched junction bases: 7. Per the germline V gene, CDR1 is MGHRA and CDR2 is YSYEKL. Here the CDR3 reads CASSQVGTGISSYNSPLHF. In DNA, the CDR3 is TGCGCCAGCAGCCAAGTAGGGACAGGGATTAGCTCCTATAATTCACCCCTCCACTTT.

The gene calls are TRBV15 and TRBJ1-5; D gene unclear. The germline V gene has CDR1 LNHNV and CDR2 YYDKDF (reference sequence). CDR3 length: 15 amino acids. V lost 0 bases and J lost 4, with 10 bases in between. Here the CDR3 reads CATSRDRGLNQPQHF. CDR3 DNA sequence: TGTGCCACCAGCAGAGACCGGGGTTTAAATCAGCCCCAGCATTTT.

This CDR3 is CASSSQTGGSNQPQHF. The DNA for the CDR3 is TGTGCCAGCAGCTCCCAGACAGGGGGTAGCAATCAGCCCCAGCATTTT. This chain connects TRBV7-9 to TRBJ1-5, with 9 bases aligning to TRBD1. Germline loops: CDR1 SEHNR, CDR2 FQNEAQ (reference sequence). This CDR3 comprises 16 residues. The ends lost 4 bases at V and 0 bases at J; junction bases unmatched: 4.

CDR3 loop: CASRIQGAPLEAFF. In nucleotides, the CDR3 is TGTGCCAGCAGGATACAGGGGGCGCCCCTTGAAGCTTTCTTT. The V gene is TRBV6-6, the J gene TRBJ1-1; TRBD1 matches at 9 bases. Germline-derived CDR1 and CDR2 are MNHNY and SVGAGI (reference sequence). The J segment lost 7 bases and the V segment lost 6 bases, leaving 9 bases of the junction unmatched. This CDR3 contains 14 residues.

The rearrangement joins TRBV3-1 (or the pseudogene TRBV3-2) to TRBJ1-1, with 8 positions matching TRBD1. Germline V gene data show CDR1 as LGHDT and CDR2 as YNNKEL (reference sequence). J lost 4 bases, V lost 0 bases, and 7 bases had no gene match. CDR3 length: 16 residues. CDR3 sequence: CASSQDFWDRPTEAFF. Here the CDR3 DNA reads TGTGCCAGCAGCCAAGATTTTTGGGACAGGCCCACTGAAGCTTTCTTT.

This chain uses TRBV19 with TRBJ2-3, with no clear D. V shed 3 bases and J shed 5 bases, with 9 bases lying between them. The CDR3 covers 13 residues. Germline lookup yields CDR1 LNHDA and CDR2 SQIVND (reference sequence). As DNA, the CDR3 is TGTGCCAGTAGTATGAGGCTAGAAGATACGCAGTATTTT. It specifies CASSMRLEDTQYF. Filled out from reference TRBV19 and TRBJ2-3, the complete variable domain reads DGGITQSPKYLFRKEGQNVTLSCEQNLNHDAMYWYRQDPGQGLRLIYYSQIVNDFQKGDIAEGYSVSREKKESFPLTVTSAQKNPTAFYLCASSMRLEDTQYFGPGTRLTVL.

The chain joins TRBV10-3 to TRBJ1-1, with D hard to call. Germline-derived CDR1 and CDR2 are ENHRY and SYGVKD. Deletions cut 4 bases from V and 1 base from J, with 19 bases between. The CDR3 runs 17 residues. CDR3 in amino acids: CAISVRMGLGPNTEAFF. Written as DNA, the CDR3 is TGTGCCATCAGTGTACGGATGGGCCTTGGGCCGAACACTGAAGCTTTCTTT.

The chain employs TRBV20-1 and TRBJ1-2, with D perhaps TRBD1 (5 bases). Germline CDR1 is DFQATT and CDR2 is SNEGSKA (reference sequence). The CDR3 is made up of 11 amino acids. V dropped 6 bases and J dropped 6 bases, with 11 bases sitting between them. The DNA for the CDR3 is TGCAGTGCGGCAGGGCCAAATGGCTACACCTTC. Translated, it gives CSAAGPNGYTF.

V and J are TRBV11-2 and TRBJ2-5; D perhaps matches TRBD1 (5 bases). V was trimmed by 1 base and J by 8 bases, leaving 17 bases between them. CDR1 and CDR2 from the germline V gene are SGHAT and FQNNGV. The CDR3 totals 15 residues. This CDR3 reads CASSLGRGLTFTQYF. In nucleotides, the CDR3 is TGTGCCAGCAGCTTAGGAAGGGGCCTCACCTTCACCCAGTACTTC.